This T cell receptor beta chain was observed in a study of cytomegalovirus exposure and HLA in healthy donors. About this clone itself: Its antigen is still unknown.

The CDR3 consists of 13 residues. V was pared by 8 bases and J by 9 bases, with 17 bases between. Germline V gene data show CDR1 as SNHLY and CDR2 as FYNNEI. Study observations and caveats: The authors enumerated 150 to 200 TCR beta chains as linked to cytomegalovirus. Presence/absence analyses took donor sequencing depth as roughly uniform.

Both 60 Vbeta primers and 13 Jbeta primers went into the PCR. In the authors' methods: In a later analysis, 79 million or so unique TCR beta chains included roughly 11 million shared by two or more donors. The table came from immunoSEQ multiplex PCR; TCRdb's copy has only in-frame clones and leaves some out. That table gives V, J and clone size, and the DNA gave D and trimming. In the table there are under 200,000 clones, nearly 80% of which are singletons. The chain combines TRBV2 with TRBJ2-1, with D possibly matching TRBD2 (7 bases). The sequencing sample was made of PBMCs. This TCR derives from a woman in her thirties or forties in good health and CMV-seronegative. The CDR3 is CASPAREGGEQFF. In DNA form, the CDR3 reads TGTGCCAGCCCCGCCAGGGAGGGGGGTGAGCAGTTCTTC. The full variable domain, its missing parts supplied by reference TRBV2 and TRBJ2-1, is EPEVTQTPSHQVTQMGQEVILRCVPISNHLYFYWYRQILGQKVEFLVSFYNNEISEKSEIFDDQFSVERPDGSNFTLKIRSTKLEDSAMYFCASPAREGGEQFFGPGTRLTVL.